This T cell receptor (beta chain) was captured by sequencing in a study of cytomegalovirus exposure and HLA in healthy donors. Whole-study context: Around 76% of around 390 genotyped donors fell in the Caucasian-associated ancestry cluster.

Only one count was recorded for this clone. The antigen is not known. This PCR relied on a set of 60 Vbeta primers and 13 Jbeta primers. The protocol was immunoSEQ multiplex PCR, while the TCRdb copy is restricted to in-frame clones and leaves out a portion. The data contain over 200,000 clones, approximately 87% of them singletons. Germline assignment: CDR1 KGHSH and CDR2 LQKENI. J lost 2 bases, V lost 4 bases, and 7 bases had no gene match. The length of the CDR3 is 15 residues. Study conclusions and caveats: A few V segments could not be told apart, such as TRBV6-2 and TRBV6-3, and were left out. In an earlier analysis, about 87% or about 30%: the productive usage of most TCR beta V segments. Rare TCR sequences predominated, though certain public TCRs were found in many donors.

The receptor comes from a human donor in good health. Sequenced material: PBMCs. The chain recombines TRBV18 with TRBJ2-5; 7 bases fit TRBD1. The CDR3 region is CASSQVQGQQETQYF. The CDR3 coding sequence is TGTGCCAGCTCACAGGTTCAGGGACAGCAAGAGACCCAGTACTTC.